These 29 T cell receptor beta chains were sequenced from one sample in a study of shared clonotypes between healthy human individuals. The naive CD8 fraction comprised CD45RO-negative cells positively selected for CCR7 and excluded terminally differentiated effector memory CD45RA+ cells. Measured with immunoSEQ multiplex PCR; TCRdb has only the in-frame clones, and not every one. The sample carries approximately 2,000,000 clones, over 85% recorded once. What was sequenced was naive CD8+ T cells from PBMCs. The receptor set was obtained from a man between 18 and 29 years old in good health. Some clones in this sample may be carry-over from other donors' samples.

V is TRBV2 and J is TRBJ1-2; D might be TRBD1 (5 bases). Trimming removed 0 bases at V and 1 base at J, with 18 bases between. Germline-derived CDR1 and CDR2 are SNHLY and FYNNEI. The CDR3 length is 18 residues. The CDR3 loop reads CASSEAGGVVPLNYGYTF. The CDR3 bases are TGTGCCAGCAGTGAAGCGGGGGGGGTCGTTCCCCTTAACTATGGCTACACCTTC.

A word on this clone: Different DNA sequences within this sample yield the same CDR3. The V call is TRBV11-2, the J call TRBJ1-1; the D is unclear. This CDR3 contains 12 residues. The V end was cut by 1 base, the J end by 4 bases, with 4 bases between. Germline assignment: CDR1 SGHAT and CDR2 FQNNGV. The CDR3 loop reads CASSLVGTEAFF. The DNA of the CDR3 is TGTGCCAGCAGCTTAGTGGGCACTGAAGCTTTCTTT.

A remark on this clone: This sample also contains other DNA sequences that code for the same CDR3. V usage is TRBV15 and J usage is TRBJ2-1, with D possibly being TRBD2 (6 bases). The germline V gene encodes CDR1 LNHNV and CDR2 YYDKDF (reference sequence). The CDR3 is 11 residues long. Trimming cost V 3 bases and J 9 bases, with 6 bases left between them. The CDR3 here is CATSRGGEQFF. CDR3 DNA: TGTGCCACCAGCAGGGGGGGTGAGCAGTTCTTC.

The V and J genes are TRBV27 and TRBJ2-2; possibly TRBD2 for D (6 bases). The V end lost 4 bases, the J end lost 2 bases, and 14 bases lay between the germline ends. The CDR3 is 16 amino acids. Per the germline V gene, CDR1 is MNHEY and CDR2 is SMNVEV (reference sequence). The CDR3 sequence: CASSSRLGTNTGELFF. The CDR3 DNA is TGTGCCAGCAGTTCCCGACTAGGCACAAACACCGGGGAGCTGTTTTTT.

The chain couples TRBV6-5 to TRBJ1-2; D gene uncertain. V was pared by 6 bases and J by 4 bases, with 15 bases between. The CDR3 is made up of 14 amino acids. CDR1 is MNHEY and CDR2 is SVGAGI in the germline V gene. CDR3 loop: CASSPLEMAYGYTF. The CDR3 nucleotides read TGTGCCAGCAGCCCTTTAGAGATGGCCTATGGCTACACCTTC.

V and J are TRBV6-5 and TRBJ1-2, with D possibly being TRBD1 (6 bases). Germline V gene lookup returns CDR1 MNHEY and CDR2 SVGAGI. Trimming left V 2 bases short and J 8 bases short, with 12 bases between. This CDR3 is 13 amino acids long. CDR3: CASSYEGGRGYTF. CDR3 sequence (DNA): TGTGCCAGCAGTTACGAGGGGGGTCGGGGCTACACCTTC.

The V gene is TRBV9, the J gene TRBJ1-2; the match to TRBD1 covers 7 bases. The germline V gene has CDR1 SGDLS and CDR2 YYNGEE. CDR3 size: 15 residues. J lost 0 bases, V lost 3 bases, and 5 bases had no gene match. The CDR3 spells CASSANRGPNYGYTF. The CDR3 coding sequence is TGTGCCAGCAGCGCGAACAGGGGTCCTAACTATGGCTACACCTTC.

This chain links TRBV30 with TRBJ1-5, with 9 bases matching TRBD1. Looked up from germline, CDR1 is GTSNPN and CDR2 is SVGIG (reference sequence). The length of the CDR3 is 15 residues. J was trimmed by 9 bases and V by 1 base; bases with no gene match: 10. In DNA form, the CDR3 reads TGTGCCTGGAGTGAGGACAGGGGAGGGCCTACGCCCCAGCATTTT. This codes for CAWSEDRGGPTPQHF.

The chain joins TRBV5-1 to TRBJ2-1, with a possible D match to TRBD2 (6 bases). This CDR3 is built from 14 residues. V lost 7 bases, J lost 6 bases, and 17 bases lay in between. The V gene's germline CDR1 is SGHRS and CDR2 YFSETQ. The CDR3 DNA reads TGCGCCAGCGGACCTTTTAGCGGACTCAATGAGCAGTTCTTC. Its translation is CASGPFSGLNEQFF.

Only one count was recorded for this clone. This same CDR3 is encoded by further DNA sequences in the sample. V usage is TRBV9 and J usage is TRBJ1-2; D might be TRBD1 (5 bases). Deletions cut 0 bases from V and 0 bases from J, with 6 bases between. This CDR3 region has 14 residues. The V gene's germline CDR1 is SGDLS and CDR2 YYNGEE. The CDR3, as DNA: TGTGCCAGCAGCGTAGCGGGGGCTAACTATGGCTACACCTTC. This sequence encodes CASSVAGANYGYTF.

The J gene is TRBJ2-7, the V gene TRBV11-1; D is unclear. Trimming left V 2 bases short and J 5 bases short, with 7 bases between. The CDR3 sequence is 12 residues long. The V gene's germline CDR1 is SGHAT and CDR2 FQDESV (reference sequence). This CDR3 is CASSLPGDEQYF. CDR3 nucleotides: TGTGCCAGCAGCTTACCAGGAGACGAGCAGTACTTC.

This clone was counted a single time. J is TRBJ2-3 and V is TRBV29-1; 7 bases align to TRBD1. The V and J ends lost 0 bases and 2 bases, in that order; junction bases with no gene match: 2. Germline V CDR1 and CDR2: SQVTM, ANQGSEA. CDR3 length equals 14 residues. The CDR3 DNA follows: TGCAGCGTTGAAGAACAGGGGATCACAGATACGCAGTATTTT. Encoded protein: CSVEEQGITDTQYF.

This chain joins TRBV9 and TRBJ1-5; the D gene is possibly TRBD1 (5 bases). CDR1 and CDR2 (germline): SGDLS, YYNGEE. The length of the CDR3 is 15 residues. The germline V and J ends were trimmed by 2 bases and 6 bases, with 15 bases remaining between them. The CDR3 loop reads CASSVGNGASQPQHF. DNA for the CDR3: TGTGCCAGCAGCGTGGGTAACGGGGCTAGTCAGCCCCAGCATTTT.

The V call is TRBV27, the J call TRBJ1-5; 9 nucleotides line up with TRBD1. This CDR3 spans 14 amino acids. CDR1 is MNHEY and CDR2 is SMNVEV in the germline V gene (reference sequence). V lost 6 bases and J lost 5; bases outside the gene matches: 5. In DNA, the CDR3 is TGTGCCAGCAGAAACAGGGGGCCTTATCAGCCCCAGCATTTT. Translated, it gives CASRNRGPYQPQHF.

The chain uses TRBV7-6 and TRBJ2-1; possible D gene TRBD2, 6 bases. The CDR3 covers 14 residues. Trimming cost V 0 bases and J 7 bases, with 10 bases left between them. The germline V gene encodes CDR1 SGHVS and CDR2 FNYEAQ. CDR3 residues: CASSLAGRENEQFF. CDR3 in DNA: TGTGCCAGCAGCTTAGCCGGGAGAGAAAATGAGCAGTTCTTC.

The chain uses TRBV10-3 and TRBJ1-1; no clear D gene. Looked up from germline, CDR1 is ENHRY and CDR2 is SYGVKD. Trimming took 0 bases from V and 1 from J, leaving 6 bases between them. The CDR3 is made up of 14 amino acids. CDR3 nucleotides: TGTGCCATCAGTGAGTCGAAATGGAACACTGAAGCTTTCTTT. Its translation is CAISESKWNTEAFF.

The V gene is TRBV6-5, the J gene TRBJ2-1; tentative D call: TRBD2 (5 bases). The CDR3 length is 15 residues. Germline loops: CDR1 MNHEY, CDR2 SVGAGI. Trimming shortened V by 0 bases and J by 8 bases, and 14 bases separated the two germline ends. CDR3 residues: CASSYSTSGSYEQFF. CDR3 in DNA: TGTGCCAGCAGTTACTCGACCTCGGGGAGCTATGAGCAGTTCTTC.

V and J are TRBV27 and TRBJ1-5, with TRBD1 matching 8 bases. Per the germline V gene, CDR1 is MNHEY and CDR2 is SMNVEV (reference sequence). The length of the CDR3 is 15 residues. V was clipped by 3 bases and J by 7 bases; unmatched bases: 8. Here the CDR3 DNA reads TGTGCCAGCAGTTTGCACAGGGGGGGAGGCCAGCCCCAGCATTTT. Translated, it gives CASSLHRGGGQPQHF.

There are a few counts of this clone. This sample includes further DNA sequences coding for the same CDR3. The chain employs TRBV27 and TRBJ2-7; TRBD2 matches at 7 bases. Germline CDR1 reads MNHEY; CDR2 reads SMNVEV (reference sequence). The CDR3 consists of 13 residues. The ends lost 2 bases at V and 2 bases at J; junction bases unmatched: 0. CDR3 nucleotide sequence: TGTGCCAGCAGTTTAGCGGGAGCCTACGAGCAGTACTTC. As protein: CASSLAGAYEQYF.

The chain joins TRBV7-9 to TRBJ2-1, with 7 bases aligning to TRBD1. Germline V gives CDR1 SEHNR, CDR2 FQNEAQ (reference sequence). J was trimmed by 6 bases and V by 6 bases; bases with no gene match: 11. CDR3 length equals 15 residues. The CDR3 loop is CASRTGSSPSNEQFF. CDR3 bases: TGTGCCAGCAGGACAGGGTCGAGCCCCAGCAATGAGCAGTTCTTC.

In nucleotides, the CDR3 is TGTGCCAGCAGCCAAGATGAGAGGGGCAATGAGCAGTTCTTC. This sequence encodes CASSQDERGNEQFF. The chain recombines TRBV4-2 with TRBJ2-1; D tentatively fits TRBD1 or TRBD2 (5 bases each). Germline CDR1 LGHNA, CDR2 YNFKEQ. The CDR3 is 14 residues long. Trimming left V 0 bases short and J 6 bases short, with 9 bases between.

The chain is built from TRBV5-6 and TRBJ2-2, with no clear D. Trimming cost V 4 bases and J 5 bases, with 9 bases left between them. Germline CDR1 SGHDT, CDR2 YYEEEE. There are 13 residues in the CDR3. This CDR3 is CASSPLTTGELFF. In DNA, the CDR3 is TGTGCCAGCAGCCCATTAACAACCGGGGAGCTGTTTTTT.

About this clone: Different DNA sequences within this sample yield the same CDR3. The chain uses TRBV9 and TRBJ2-7; TRBD2 aligns across 7 bases. This CDR3 comprises 15 residues. From germline, CDR1 is SGDLS and CDR2 YYNGEE. Trimming took 0 bases from V and 2 from J; bases not matched to a gene: 5. The DNA of the CDR3 is TGTGCCAGCAGCGTAGGTGGGGGAGGGCCCTACGAGCAGTACTTC. Its protein is CASSVGGGGPYEQYF.

The chain has TRBV5-1 and TRBJ2-1; 11 bases align to TRBD2. CDR1 and CDR2 (germline): SGHRS, YFSETQ. V lost 3 bases, J lost 3 bases, and 8 bases stayed unmatched. There are 17 residues in the CDR3. In DNA form, the CDR3 reads TGCGCCAGCAGCTCTGAGCCTAGCGGGGGGCTCTACAATGAGCAGTTCTTC. Translating it yields CASSSEPSGGLYNEQFF.

The V call is TRBV11-2, the J call TRBJ1-2; D unresolved. Germline CDR1 reads SGHAT; CDR2 reads FQNNGV. V lost 5 bases, J lost 2 bases, and 15 bases lay in between. This CDR3 comprises 15 residues. The CDR3 nucleotides are TGTGCCAGCAGCCTAAATGGAGCTTGGAACTATGGCTACACCTTC. It translates to CASSLNGAWNYGYTF.

The V and J genes are TRBV28 and TRBJ1-1, with D maybe TRBD1 (5 bases). Per the germline V gene, CDR1 is MDHEN and CDR2 is SYDVKM. The CDR3 sequence is 16 residues long. Trimming removed 5 bases at V and 5 bases at J, with 21 bases between. Here the CDR3 reads CASSQQYRDDGTEAFF. Written as DNA, the CDR3 is TGTGCCAGCAGTCAGCAATACCGGGACGACGGGACTGAAGCTTTCTTT.

The chain has TRBV28 and TRBJ2-3, with 7 bases aligning to TRBD2. The trim removed 2 bases at V and 5 bases at J, leaving 10 bases unmatched. Germline V CDR1 and CDR2: MDHEN, SYDVKM. This CDR3 is 16 amino acids long. This CDR3 reads CASSLASSGFQDTQYF. For the CDR3, the DNA is TGTGCCAGCAGTTTAGCCAGTAGCGGGTTCCAAGATACGCAGTATTTT. Complete variable domain (other parts from reference TRBV28 and TRBJ2-3): DVKVTQSSRYLVKRTGEKVFLECVQDMDHENMFWYRQDPGLGLRLIYFSYDVKMKEKGDIPEGYSVSREKKERFSLILESASTNQTSMYLCASSLASSGFQDTQYFGPGTRLTVL.

The V gene is TRBV6-1, the J gene TRBJ2-5, with 7 bases matching TRBD1. There are 14 residues in the CDR3. J lost 2 bases, V lost 6 bases, and 6 bases had no gene match. Germline assignment: CDR1 MNHNS and CDR2 SASEGT. The CDR3 nucleotides are TGTGCCAGCAGGATGGACAGGTTGCAAGAGACCCAGTACTTC. Translating it yields CASRMDRLQETQYF.

As regards this clone: The sample has other DNA sequences that encode this CDR3 too. This rearrangement joins TRBV6-6 to TRBJ2-7; D might be TRBD2 (6 bases). The CDR3 has 14 amino acids. The germline CDR1 and CDR2 sequences are MNHNY and SVGAGI (reference sequence). Between the trimmed V and J ends, which lost 0 bases and 3 bases, there was a span of 9 bases. The CDR3 loop reads CASSYSGLSYEQYF. CDR3 nucleotide sequence: TGTGCCAGCAGTTACTCAGGACTAAGCTACGAGCAGTACTTC.